What follows describes a single T cell receptor (beta chain). Its antigen is undetermined. The sample comes from a study of T-cell memory formation after mild COVID-19. For the study at large: Clustering of TCRs was largely donor specific.

Constant-segment primers and 5'RACE yielded cDNA libraries for TCR alpha and TCR beta, each carrying sample barcodes and UMIs. TCRdb processed the 5' RACE reads anew with MiXCR; each CDR3 protein has one entry. This table holds about 340,000 distinct CDR3 sequences, about an eighth found once. Overall study results and limits: CD4+ contracting clones were mainly CM and EM; CD8+ ones, EMRA. CD4/CD8 balance held among clones contracting day 15 to 85, and later expanders leaned CD4+.

Germline V gene lookup returns CDR1 SGHRS and CDR2 YFSETQ. Trimming left V 5 bases short and J 3 bases short, with 13 bases between. The CDR3 consists of 14 residues. The chain couples TRBV5-1 to TRBJ2-3; D unresolved. Sequencing was carried out using PBMCs or a T cell subset sorted from them (not recorded which). The source is a man aged 18 to 30 who had mild COVID-19 (a few samples of this study predate the infection). Cell type and time point are not known. CDR3 sequence reads: CASSSIAGTDTQYF. The CDR3 nucleotides read TGCGCCAGCAGTTCCATTGCCGGGACAGATACGCAGTATTTT.